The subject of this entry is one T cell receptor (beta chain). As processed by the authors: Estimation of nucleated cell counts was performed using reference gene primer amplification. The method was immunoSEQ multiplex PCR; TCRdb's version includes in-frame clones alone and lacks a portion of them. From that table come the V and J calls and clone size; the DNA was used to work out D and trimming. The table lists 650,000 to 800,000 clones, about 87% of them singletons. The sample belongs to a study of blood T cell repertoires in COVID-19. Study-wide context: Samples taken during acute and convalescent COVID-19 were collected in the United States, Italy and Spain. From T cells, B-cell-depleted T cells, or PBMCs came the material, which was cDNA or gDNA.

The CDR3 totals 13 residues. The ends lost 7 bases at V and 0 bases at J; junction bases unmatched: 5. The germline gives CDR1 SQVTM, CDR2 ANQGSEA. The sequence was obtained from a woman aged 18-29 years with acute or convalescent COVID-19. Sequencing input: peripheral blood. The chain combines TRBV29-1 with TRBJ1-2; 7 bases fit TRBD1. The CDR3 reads CSALQGTNYGYTF. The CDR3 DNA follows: TGCAGCGCCCTACAGGGGACTAACTATGGCTACACCTTC.